The following is a T cell receptor (beta chain) sequence with its context. As yet, its antigen is unknown. Noted time point: persistent/refractory GD, antithyroid drugs over 5 years with positive TRAb. Extracted RNA from PBMCs served as the source of the TCR library. An endocrinology department in Xi'an, China, recruited the patients. This sample is part of a study of regulatory T cells in long-lasting Graves disease. About the study: Patients met the persistent Graves' disease definition after over 5 years of antithyroid drugs with positive TSH receptor antibodies.

With V trimmed by 4 bases and J by 6 bases, 9 bases remained unmatched. CDR3 length: 16 residues. Germline V gene lookup returns CDR1 MNHNS and CDR2 SASEGT. General study points: Fewer public clonotypes were shared by new patients (roughly 970) than by persistent patients (approximately 2,700). Newly diagnosed patients had higher TCR diversity than persistent Graves' patients did.

CDR3-region Arm-PCR and iRepertoire HTBI primers produced the TCR beta libraries. One entry per CDR3 protein, called by TCRdb with MiXCR from the multiplex PCR reads. Found here are 650,000 to 700,000 distinct CDR3 sequences, 25% to 35% of them singletons; the top ten hold roughly 46%. The rearrangement uses TRBV6-1 and TRBJ2-7, with TRBD2 identical over 13 bases. Source: peripheral blood mononuclear cells (PBMCs), taken when the disease was refractory, from a patient treated with antithyroid drugs. This receptor was taken from a female donor with Graves disease. The CDR3 nucleotides read TGTGCCAGCAGTGCCCCCAGGACTAGCGGGAGATCCGAGCAGTACTTC. Protein product: CASSAPRTSGRSEQYF.